A selection of T cell receptor beta chains follows, all from one sample in a study of T cell changes during pregnancy in multiple sclerosis. Only in-frame clones appear in the TCRdb table, and some are missing; sequencing was by immunoSEQ multiplex PCR. In the table there are 79,000 or so clones, about 92% of which are singletons. This specimen was CD4+ T cells from peripheral blood mononuclear cells, taken before pregnancy. These receptors were obtained from a female donor with multiple sclerosis, enrolled in a pregnancy study. Each CDR3 is given with its conserved first and last residue. A D gene is named only where the DNA matches it firmly. Only some rows state a clone size, as once, few, many or a class for expanded clones.

V: TRBV11-1; D: .; size: .; J: TRBJ2-2; CDR3: CASSLNIRNTGELFF; DNA: TGTGCCAGCAGCTTAAATATTAGGAACACCGGGGAGCTGTTTTTT
V: TRBV11-2; D: TRBD2; size: .; J: TRBJ2-7; CDR3: CASSLARLAVPYEQYF; DNA: TGTGCCAGCAGCTTAGCCCGACTAGCGGTACCCTACGAGCAGTACTTC
V: TRBV7-3; D: .; size: .; J: TRBJ1-1; CDR3: CASSTGRHTEAFF; DNA: TGTGCCAGCAGCACAGGAAGACACACTGAAGCTTTCTTT
V: TRBV11-1; D: TRBD1; size: .; J: TRBJ1-6; CDR3: CASSLLGDSISPLHF; DNA: TGTGCCAGCAGCTTATTGGGGGACAGCATCTCACCCCTCCACTTT
V: TRBV6-1; D: .; size: .; J: TRBJ2-7; CDR3: CASSEAAGAYEQYF; DNA: TGTGCCAGCAGTGAAGCGGCAGGGGCCTACGAGCAGTACTTC
V: TRBV19; D: .; size: .; J: TRBJ2-2; CDR3: CASSIALVSGELFF; DNA: TGTGCCAGTAGTATAGCCCTAGTTTCCGGGGAGCTGTTTTTT
V: TRBV10-1; D: .; size: .; J: TRBJ2-1; CDR3: CASSDFLASNEQFF; DNA: TGCGCCAGCAGTGATTTTCTAGCTTCCAATGAGCAGTTCTTC
V: TRBV18; D: .; size: .; J: TRBJ1-6; CDR3: CASSPSDSENSPLHF; DNA: TGTGCCAGCTCACCTTCCGACAGCGAAAATTCACCCCTCCACTTT
V: TRBV7-3; D: .; size: .; J: TRBJ1-1; CDR3: CASSLSAGMNTEAFF; DNA: TGTGCCAGCAGCTTAAGCGCGGGGATGAACACTGAAGCTTTCTTT
V: TRBV6-1; D: TRBD1; size: .; J: TRBJ2-4; CDR3: CASNPTGVGNIQYF; DNA: TGTGCCAGCAACCCGACAGGGGTGGGAAACATTCAGTACTTC
V: TRBV11-3; D: TRBD1; size: .; J: TRBJ2-5; CDR3: CASSRGTGDRETQYF; DNA: TGTGCCAGCAGCCGGGGGACAGGGGATCGGGAGACCCAGTACTTC
V: TRBV6-6; D: .; size: .; J: TRBJ2-2; CDR3: CASSYSNTRAGELFF; DNA: TGTGCCAGCAGTTACTCGAATACTAGAGCCGGGGAGCTGTTTTTT
V: TRBV29-1; D: TRBD2; size: .; J: TRBJ2-7; CDR3: CSVGGSGNIHEQYF; DNA: TGCAGCGTTGGGGGTAGCGGGAATATCCACGAGCAGTACTTC
V: TRBV6-5; D: TRBD2; size: .; J: TRBJ2-7; CDR3: CASRSGRFPYEQYF; DNA: TGTGCCAGCAGGAGCGGGAGGTTCCCCTACGAGCAGTACTTC
V: TRBV5-1; D: TRBD2; size: .; J: TRBJ2-1; CDR3: CASSLVAGGNNEQFF; DNA: TGCGCCAGCAGCTTGGTAGCGGGGGGGAACAATGAGCAGTTCTTC
V: TRBV19; D: TRBD2; size: .; J: TRBJ2-7; CDR3: CASSIGLAGTSYEQYF; DNA: TGTGCCAGTAGTATCGGACTAGCGGGGACGTCCTACGAGCAGTACTTC
V: TRBV19; D: TRBD1; size: .; J: TRBJ1-5; CDR3: CASRDPGQGRYQPQHF; DNA: TGTGCCAGTAGAGATCCGGGACAGGGGCGGTATCAGCCCCAGCATTTT
V: TRBV6-5; D: TRBD2; size: .; J: TRBJ2-7; CDR3: CASSYSGGSNHEQYF; DNA: TGTGCCAGCAGTTACTCCGGCGGGAGTAACCACGAGCAGTACTTC
V: TRBV2; D: TRBD2; size: .; J: TRBJ2-1; CDR3: CASTLRTSGGNEQFF; DNA: TGTGCCAGCACCCTGAGGACTAGCGGGGGGAATGAGCAGTTCTTC
V: TRBV7-3; D: TRBD2; size: few; J: TRBJ2-1; CDR3: CASSLITASGSDEQFF; DNA: TGTGCCAGCAGCTTAATTACGGCTAGCGGGAGCGATGAGCAGTTCTTC
V: TRBV7-2; D: TRBD2; size: .; J: TRBJ2-5; CDR3: CASSSDLAGPPTQYF; DNA: TGTGCCAGCAGCTCCGACTTAGCGGGCCCGCCGACCCAGTACTTC
V: TRBV28; D: TRBD1; size: .; J: TRBJ1-5; CDR3: CASSFTGERNQPQHF; DNA: TGTGCCAGCAGTTTTACAGGGGAGCGGAATCAGCCCCAGCATTTT
V: TRBV29-1; D: .; size: few; J: TRBJ2-1; CDR3: CSVKDSFSYNEQFF; DNA: TGCAGCGTGAAGGACAGTTTTTCCTACAATGAGCAGTTCTTC
V: TRBV2; D: .; size: .; J: TRBJ2-1; CDR3: CASSGGTLGGVYNEQFF; DNA: TGTGCCAGCAGTGGGGGAACGCTAGGAGGGGTCTACAATGAGCAGTTCTTC
V: TRBV28; D: .; size: .; J: TRBJ1-2; CDR3: CATKGEGGYGYTF; DNA: TGTGCCACCAAAGGGGAGGGAGGCTATGGCTACACCTTC
V: TRBV29-1; D: .; size: .; J: TRBJ1-1; CDR3: CSVSLGMNTEAFF; DNA: TGCAGCGTTTCTCTCGGGATGAACACTGAAGCTTTCTTT
V: TRBV11-2; D: TRBD1; size: .; J: TRBJ1-1; CDR3: CASSFLTGGTTEAFF; DNA: TGTGCCAGCAGCTTCTTAACAGGGGGGACTACTGAAGCTTTCTTT
V: TRBV6-4; D: .; size: .; J: TRBJ1-4; CDR3: CASNFGATNEKLFF; DNA: TGTGCCAGCAACTTCGGTGCAACTAATGAAAAACTGTTTTTT
V: TRBV9; D: TRBD1; size: .; J: TRBJ1-1; CDR3: CASSKDREGLAEAFF; DNA: TGTGCCAGCAGCAAGGACAGGGAAGGTTTGGCTGAAGCTTTCTTT
V: TRBV5-1; D: .; size: .; J: TRBJ1-5; CDR3: CASSLGAQVTNQPQHF; DNA: TGCGCCAGCAGCTTGGGGGCACAGGTAACTAATCAGCCCCAGCATTTT
V: TRBV2; D: TRBD2; size: .; J: TRBJ2-3; CDR3: CASSERAGGQVDTQYF; DNA: TGTGCCAGCAGTGAACGAGCGGGGGGGCAAGTAGATACGCAGTATTTT
V: TRBV7-2; D: TRBD2; size: .; J: TRBJ2-1; CDR3: CASSLGGGKSYNEQFF; DNA: TGTGCCAGCAGCTTGGGCGGGGGGAAATCGTACAATGAGCAGTTCTTC
V: TRBV5-1; D: .; size: .; J: TRBJ1-1; CDR3: CASSLAGGMNTEAFF; DNA: TGCGCCAGCAGCTTGGCGGGGGGGATGAACACTGAAGCTTTCTTT
V: TRBV5-4; D: .; size: .; J: TRBJ1-1; CDR3: CASRGRLGNTEAFF; DNA: TGTGCCAGCAGAGGGAGATTGGGGAACACTGAAGCTTTCTTT
V: TRBV5-1; D: .; size: .; J: TRBJ2-6; CDR3: CASTRTAGANVLTF; DNA: TGCGCCAGCACCCGGACAGCCGGGGCCAACGTCCTGACTTTC
V: TRBV6-6; D: .; size: .; J: TRBJ2-4; CDR3: CASSYSNSAKNIQYF; DNA: TGTGCCAGCAGTTACTCGAACTCAGCCAAAAACATTCAGTACTTC
V: TRBV14; D: .; size: .; J: TRBJ2-3; CDR3: CASSRGTADTQYF; DNA: TGTGCCAGCAGCCGTGGGACTGCAGATACGCAGTATTTT
V: TRBV28; D: .; size: .; J: TRBJ2-7; CDR3: CASSSPGLAYEQYF; DNA: TGTGCCAGCAGTTCCCCGGGACTTGCGTACGAGCAGTACTTC
V: TRBV27; D: .; size: once; J: TRBJ2-7; CDR3: CASSFAIAYAGQYF; DNA: TGTGCCAGCAGTTTCGCGATTGCTTACGCTGGGCAGTACTTC
V: TRBV6-1; D: TRBD1; size: .; J: TRBJ1-3; CDR3: CASSAEQGRGNTIYF; DNA: TGTGCCAGCAGTGCCGAACAGGGGCGAGGAAACACCATATATTTT
V: TRBV11-3; D: .; size: .; J: TRBJ2-5; CDR3: CASSKNGETQYF; DNA: TGTGCCAGCAGTAAGAACGGGGAGACCCAGTACTTC
V: TRBV2; D: .; size: .; J: TRBJ2-6; CDR3: CARGGSGANVLTF; DNA: TGTGCCAGGGGGGGCTCTGGGGCCAACGTCCTGACTTTC
V: TRBV5-1; D: .; size: .; J: TRBJ1-1; CDR3: CASSQGLGAAYEAFF; DNA: TGCGCCAGCAGCCAGGGTCTAGGGGCGGCCTATGAAGCTTTCTTT
V: TRBV10-3; D: .; size: .; J: TRBJ1-1; CDR3: CAIQQENTEAFF; DNA: TGTGCCATCCAGCAGGAGAACACTGAAGCTTTCTTT
V: TRBV7-2; D: TRBD2; size: .; J: TRBJ2-1; CDR3: CASSYSSGGSRNEQFF; DNA: TGTGCCAGCAGCTACTCTAGCGGGGGAAGTCGTAATGAGCAGTTCTTC
V: TRBV19; D: .; size: .; J: TRBJ1-1; CDR3: CASTRNRAGGEPRAFF; DNA: TGTGCCAGTACCCGAAACCGGGCCGGAGGCGAGCCGAGAGCTTTCTTT
V: TRBV4-1; D: .; size: .; J: TRBJ2-7; CDR3: CASSQGARGTYEQYF; DNA: TGCGCCAGCAGCCAAGGGGCGCGGGGAACCTACGAGCAGTACTTC
V: TRBV7-2; D: .; size: .; J: TRBJ1-3; CDR3: CASSYRPSGNTIYF; DNA: TGTGCCAGCAGCTACAGACCCTCTGGAAACACCATATATTTT
V: TRBV6-6; D: TRBD1; size: .; J: TRBJ1-2; CDR3: CASSGTGVGYTF; DNA: TGTGCCAGCAGTGGGACAGGGGTTGGCTACACCTTC
V: TRBV5-8; D: TRBD2; size: .; J: TRBJ2-2; CDR3: CASSLLLGLAGELFF; DNA: TGTGCCAGCAGCTTGCTCCTGGGACTAGCGGGGGAGCTGTTTTTT
V: TRBV5-1; D: TRBD1; size: .; J: TRBJ1-4; CDR3: CASSPGPGQESANEKLFF; DNA: TGCGCCAGCAGCCCAGGGCCGGGACAGGAGTCGGCTAATGAAAAACTGTTTTTT
V: TRBV5-1; D: TRBD1; size: .; J: TRBJ1-1; CDR3: CASSPRQGLRTEAFF; DNA: TGCGCCAGCAGCCCTAGACAGGGGCTTCGCACTGAAGCTTTCTTT